The present TCR beta chain was sequenced within a study of blood T cell repertoires in COVID-19. In the study overall: COVID-19 samples from acute and convalescent phases originated in the United States, Italy and Spain.

Seattle patient enrollment occurred during active infection, with longitudinal follow-up thereafter. The V gene end was trimmed by 5 bases and the J gene end by 4 bases; junction bases not matched to a gene: 10. This CDR3 region has 16 residues. Germline V CDR1 and CDR2: SEHNR, FQNEAQ (reference sequence). Sequencing used immunoSEQ multiplex PCR; TCRdb keeps in-frame clones, though not all of them. The sample shows about 150,000 clones, 70% to 90% of them seen only once. The J gene is TRBJ2-1, the V gene TRBV7-9, with 8 bases matching TRBD2. Sequencing was performed on peripheral blood. This sequence originates from a woman in her sixties or seventies with COVID-19, enrolled during active disease. CDR3 in DNA: TGTGCCAGCAGCCCTGATCGGGGGGGCAATTACAATGAGCAGTTCTTC. Residues: CASSPDRGGNYNEQFF.